This passage covers 17 T cell receptor beta chains from one sample sequenced in a study of T cells in Graves' hyperthyroidism and ophthalmopathy. TCR beta CDR3 sequences were amplified from RNA transcripts. Initially, a first-round RT-PCR of the TCR CDR3 employed the HTBI primer set. TCRdb re-called the multiplex PCR reads through MiXCR, storing one row per CDR3 protein. Among about 380,000 distinct CDR3 sequences listed, around a sixth were seen once. Specimen: blood. The receptor source for this set is a young man with Graves' ophthalmopathy.

There are many counts of this clonotype. The rearrangement joins TRBV6-1 to TRBJ2-7, with 12 bases aligning to TRBD2. The CDR3 totals 14 residues. With 7 bases clipped from V and 3 bases from J, the junction kept 4 bases outside the gene matches. The germline CDR1 and CDR2 sequences are MNHNS and SASEGT. CDR3: CASKRTSGIYEQYF. CDR3 coding DNA: TGTGCCAGCAAACGGACTAGCGGGATCTACGAGCAGTACTTC.

To note about this clonotype: A much larger clone lies a single base off, so this may be a read error. The chain employs TRBV5-1 and TRBJ2-3, with D unclear. This CDR3 region has 15 residues. Germline CDR1 SGHRS, CDR2 YFSETQ. CDR3 DNA: TGCGCCAGCAGCCTCGCGGACCTGAGCACAGATACGCTGTATTTT. It is translated as CASSLADLSTDTLYF. The variable domain in full, completed from reference TRBV5-1 and TRBJ2-3, reads KAGVTQTPRYLIKTRGQQVTLSCSPISGHRSVSWYQQTPGQGLQFLFEYFSETQRNKGNFPGRFSGRQFSNSRSEMNVSTLELGDSALYLCASSLADLSTDTLYFGPGTRLTVL.

The V and J genes are TRBV7-6 and TRBJ1-1; D call uncertain. The CDR3 loop spans 14 amino acids. Germline loops: CDR1 SGHVS, CDR2 FNYEAQ. V lost 3 bases and J lost 6, with 14 bases in between. The CDR3 spells CASSFGPRGPEAFF. CDR3 DNA sequence: TGTGCCAGCAGCTTCGGGCCCCGGGGTCCTGAAGCTTTCTTT.

At least ten counts were recorded for this clonotype. The J gene is TRBJ2-5, the V gene TRBV3-1; weak D call: TRBD2 (6 bases). The CDR3 is 17 residues long. Trimming shortened V by 0 bases and J by 1 base, and 15 bases separated the two germline ends. Germline assignment: CDR1 LGHDT and CDR2 YNNKEL (reference sequence). Here the CDR3 DNA reads TGTGCCAGCAGCCAAGAGAAGGCTAGCGACCTCCAAGAGACCCAGTACTTC. Its translation is CASSQEKASDLQETQYF.

In this sample, this clonotype turned up a few times. The DNA for the CDR3 is TGCAGCGTCAAGAGGGGATTCGATGAGCAGTTCTTC. It encodes CSVKRGFDEQFF. The rearrangement links TRBV29-1 to TRBJ2-1; either TRBD1 or TRBD2 may supply D (5 bases each). In germline, CDR1 is SQVTM, CDR2 ANQGSEA. The CDR3 length is 12 residues. V was trimmed by 6 bases and J by 8 bases, leaving 14 bases between them.

This clonotype has ten or more counts. The rearrangement joins TRBV6-1 to TRBJ1-5; a weak D match, TRBD1 (5 bases). V lost 5 bases to trimming and J lost 1 base, with 12 bases between them. The germline gives CDR1 MNHNS, CDR2 SASEGT. This CDR3 comprises 15 residues. CDR3 sequence reads: CASSWAAGSNQPQHF. CDR3 nucleotide sequence: TGTGCCAGCAGTTGGGCGGCAGGGAGCAATCAGCCCCAGCATTTT.

The chain has TRBV11-1 and TRBJ1-3, with D possibly TRBD1 on 5 matching bases. The CDR3 loop spans 14 amino acids. Germline CDR1 SGHAT, CDR2 FQDESV (reference sequence). V lost 3 bases and J 4 bases, leaving 10 bases between the germline ends. This CDR3 reads CASSFEGPGNTIYF. CDR3 in DNA: TGTGCCAGCAGCTTTGAGGGGCCCGGAAACACCATATATTTT.

The CDR3 reads CASSRQATYNSPLHF. The DNA of the CDR3 is TGTGCCAGCAGCCGGCAGGCGACCTATAATTCACCCCTCCACTTT. This chain uses TRBV6-1 with TRBJ1-6; D unclear. The germline V and J ends were trimmed by 6 bases and 2 bases, with 11 bases remaining between them. The CDR3 length is 15 residues. CDR1 MNHNS and CDR2 SASEGT come from the germline V gene.

The chain carries TRBV4-1 and TRBJ2-7; 7 nucleotides agree with TRBD2. The germline V gene encodes CDR1 MGHRA and CDR2 YSYEKL. Trimming cost V 2 bases and J 2 bases; bases outside gene matches: 9. The CDR3 has 16 amino acids. The CDR3 nucleotides read TGCGCCAGCAGCCAAAGTTGGGGGGGAGATACCTACGAGCAGTACTTC. It encodes CASSQSWGGDTYEQYF.

This clonotype was seen at least ten times. The chain couples TRBV29-1 to TRBJ1-5, with a weak D call TRBD1 (5 bases). V was shortened by 2 bases and J by 6 bases, with 14 bases between the two germline ends. This CDR3 spans 14 amino acids. The germline V gene has CDR1 SQVTM and CDR2 ANQGSEA. In nucleotides, the CDR3 is TGCAGCGTTGAATACGGGTCGGGGGGTCAGCCCCAGCATTTT. Its translation: CSVEYGSGGQPQHF.

At least ten counts were recorded for this clonotype. CDR3 sequence: CASSYSGTGGLGTQYF. The CDR3 DNA follows: TGTGCCAGCAGTTATTCCGGGACAGGGGGCTTAGGGACCCAGTACTTC. V and J are TRBV6-1 and TRBJ2-5, with 12 bases fitting TRBD1. Germline lookup yields CDR1 MNHNS and CDR2 SASEGT. V lost 5 bases and J lost 7; bases outside the gene matches: 11. The CDR3 length is 16 residues.

This clonotype was recorded at least ten times. The chain links TRBV5-1 to TRBJ1-6; D is perhaps TRBD1 (5 bases). Germline loops: CDR1 SGHRS, CDR2 YFSETQ. V dropped 2 bases and J dropped 7 bases, with 13 bases sitting between them. CDR3 size: 15 residues. CDR3: CASSLDTGSNSPLHF. CDR3 DNA sequence: TGCGCCAGCAGCTTAGATACAGGCTCAAATTCACCCCTCCACTTT.

This chain links TRBV4-1 with TRBJ1-2; maybe TRBD1 (5 bases). The length of the CDR3 is 13 residues. Germline V CDR1 and CDR2: MGHRA, YSYEKL. V was shortened by 2 bases and J by 6 bases, with 10 bases between the two germline ends. This CDR3 is CASSQIRGDGYTF. Here the CDR3 DNA reads TGCGCCAGCAGCCAAATAAGGGGAGATGGCTACACCTTC.

This clonotype was seen at least ten times. This chain uses TRBV5-1 with TRBJ1-1; D remains ambiguous. The CDR3 sequence is 13 residues long. From germline, CDR1 is SGHRS and CDR2 YFSETQ. V lost 7 bases and J lost 1, with 11 bases in between. For the CDR3, the DNA is TGCGCCAGCGTGCTCCAGGAGAACACTGAAGCTTTCTTT. It translates to CASVLQENTEAFF.

This clonotype was found many times. V usage is TRBV5-1 and J usage is TRBJ2-3, with TRBD1 matching over 7 bases. The germline V gene has CDR1 SGHRS and CDR2 YFSETQ. The CDR3 covers 15 residues. J was trimmed by 0 bases and V by 2 bases; bases with no gene match: 3. The CDR3 sequence is CASSFDRASTDTQYF. The CDR3 bases are TGCGCCAGCAGCTTTGACAGGGCAAGCACAGATACGCAGTATTTT.

The chain has TRBV6-1 and TRBJ2-7; TRBD1 might be the D (5 bases). CDR1 and CDR2 (germline): MNHNS, SASEGT. The CDR3 loop spans 13 amino acids. V lost 7 bases and J lost 11, with 21 bases in between. CDR3 sequence reads: CASTEDTGPVKYF. In DNA, the CDR3 is TGTGCCAGCACAGAGGACACCGGCCCCGTCAAGTACTTC.

V and J are TRBV3-1 and TRBJ1-1, with D maybe TRBD1 (6 bases). The CDR3 runs to 16 residues. CDR1 and CDR2 (germline): LGHDT, YNNKEL (reference sequence). Trimming cost V 4 bases and J 5 bases, with 20 bases left between them. DNA of the CDR3: TGTGCCAGCAGCCGAACCGAGGGGGGGGGTCGGACTGAAGCTTTCTTT. Translation gives CASSRTEGGGRTEAFF.